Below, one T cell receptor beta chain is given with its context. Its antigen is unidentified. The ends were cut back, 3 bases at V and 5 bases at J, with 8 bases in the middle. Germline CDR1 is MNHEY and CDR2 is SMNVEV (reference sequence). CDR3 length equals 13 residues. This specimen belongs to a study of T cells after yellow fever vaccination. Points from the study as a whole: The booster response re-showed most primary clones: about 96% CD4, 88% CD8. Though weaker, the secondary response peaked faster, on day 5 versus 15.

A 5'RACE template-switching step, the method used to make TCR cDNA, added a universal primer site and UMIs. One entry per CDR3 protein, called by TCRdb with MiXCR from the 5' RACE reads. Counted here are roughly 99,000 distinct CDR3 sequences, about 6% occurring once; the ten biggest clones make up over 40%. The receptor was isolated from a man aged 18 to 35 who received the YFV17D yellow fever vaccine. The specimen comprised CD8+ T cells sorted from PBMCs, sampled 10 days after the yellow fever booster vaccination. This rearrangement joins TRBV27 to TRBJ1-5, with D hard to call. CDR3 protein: CASSFGRDQPQHF. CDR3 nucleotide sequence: TGTGCCAGCAGTTTCGGGAGGGATCAGCCCCAGCATTTT.